This T cell receptor (beta chain) was sequenced during a study of T-cell memory formation after mild COVID-19. Study in general: Clusters of TCRs were largely donor specific.

Using its own MiXCR run on the 5' RACE reads, TCRdb lists one record per CDR3 protein. Of a few hundred thousand distinct CDR3 sequences in the sample, 20% to 25% were seen once. The CDR3 totals 15 residues. V lost 3 bases and J 1 base, leaving 11 bases between the germline ends. The sequence was collected from an adult woman who had mild COVID-19 (a few samples of this study predate the infection). Cell type and time point are not known. The chain is built from TRBV12-3 or TRBV12-4 and TRBJ2-3; D call uncertain. The sequencing sample was made of PBMCs or a T cell subset sorted from them (not recorded which). Here the CDR3 DNA reads TGTGCCAGCAGTTTTTCACGACCGGGCACAGATACGCAGTATTTT. Amino acid sequence: CASSFSRPGTDTQYF.